The clone carrying this T cell receptor beta chain has at least ten counts. Its specificity is unknown. The CDR3 loop spans 16 amino acids. The ends were cut back, 1 base at V and 4 bases at J, with 14 bases in the middle. CDR1 and CDR2 from the germline V gene are SGHVS and FQNEAQ. TCRdb passed the reads through MiXCR, listing each CDR3 protein once. The sample includes approximately 140,000 distinct CDR3 sequences, 5.5% to 8% of them seen just once. The sample is drawn from a study of T cell repertoires in cytomegalovirus infection. Study overall: The public TCR beta signatures pointed to both CMV infection and matching HLA type. The study's findings and limits: CMV-specific TCR beta clonotypes restricted by HLA-C dominated the ex vivo response. Of the TCR beta families, the public ones yielded a cumulative frequency that identified carriers of CMV plus the relevant HLA.

Sequenced material: PBMCs. This chain joins TRBV7-8 and TRBJ1-3, with D unresolved. This TCR was sampled from a human donor in good health (CMV status not recorded). Some clones in this sample may be carry-over from other donors' samples. CDR3 residues: CASSLGPGEQGNTIYF. CDR3 DNA sequence: TGTGCCAGCAGCTTAGGCCCCGGGGAACAGGGAAACACCATATATTTT.